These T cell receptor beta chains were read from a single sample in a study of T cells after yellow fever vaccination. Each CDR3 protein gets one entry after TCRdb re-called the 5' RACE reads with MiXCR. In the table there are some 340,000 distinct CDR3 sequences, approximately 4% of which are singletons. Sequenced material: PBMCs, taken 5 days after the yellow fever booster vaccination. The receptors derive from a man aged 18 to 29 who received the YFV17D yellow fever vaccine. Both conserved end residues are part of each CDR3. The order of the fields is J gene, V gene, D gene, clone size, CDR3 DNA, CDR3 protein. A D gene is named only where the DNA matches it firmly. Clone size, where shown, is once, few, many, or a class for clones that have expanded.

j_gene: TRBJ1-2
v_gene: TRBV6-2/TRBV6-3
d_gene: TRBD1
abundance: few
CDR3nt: TGTGCCAGCAGTACCTCGACAGGGGGAAACTATGGCTACACCTTC
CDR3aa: CASSTSTGGNYGYTF

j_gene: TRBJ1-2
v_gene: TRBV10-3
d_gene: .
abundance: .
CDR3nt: TGTGCCATCAAAGCAGAGATCTATGGCTACACCTTC
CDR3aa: CAIKAEIYGYTF

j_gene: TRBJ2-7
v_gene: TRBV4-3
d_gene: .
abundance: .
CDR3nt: TGCGCCAGCAGCCAGTTAGCCGGGACGGTGGCCTACGAGCAGTACTTC
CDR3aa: CASSQLAGTVAYEQYF

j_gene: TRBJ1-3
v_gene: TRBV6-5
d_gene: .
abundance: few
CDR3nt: TGTGCCAGCAGTTACTCGAGTCTGGTAACCAGCACCATATATTTT
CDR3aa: CASSYSSLVTSTIYF

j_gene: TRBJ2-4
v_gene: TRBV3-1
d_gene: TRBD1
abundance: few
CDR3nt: TGTGCCAGCAGCCAAGTTCGACAGGGGAACATTCAGTACTTC
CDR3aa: CASSQVRQGNIQYF

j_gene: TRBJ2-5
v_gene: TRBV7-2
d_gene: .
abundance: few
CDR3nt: TGTGCCAGCAGGACCACAGGAGGCTTCCAAGAGACCCAGTACTTC
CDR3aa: CASRTTGGFQETQYF

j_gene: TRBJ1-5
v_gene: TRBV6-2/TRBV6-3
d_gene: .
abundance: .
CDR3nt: TGTGCCAGCAGTTACTCGCCGGGCGATCAGCCCCAGCATTTT
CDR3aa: CASSYSPGDQPQHF

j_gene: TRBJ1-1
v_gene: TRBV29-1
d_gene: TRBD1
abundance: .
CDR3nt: TGCAGCTTTCCGGGACAGTCCATGAACACTGAAGCTTTCTTT
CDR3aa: CSFPGQSMNTEAFF

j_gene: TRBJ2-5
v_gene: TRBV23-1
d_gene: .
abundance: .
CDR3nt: TGCGCCAGCAGTACAAGGGTGCAGACTTACCAAGAGACCCAGTACTTC
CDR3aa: CASSTRVQTYQETQYF

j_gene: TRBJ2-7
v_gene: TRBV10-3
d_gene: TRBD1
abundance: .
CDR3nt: TGTGCCATCAGGAGGACAGGGGACAAATACGAGCAGTACTTC
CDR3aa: CAIRRTGDKYEQYF

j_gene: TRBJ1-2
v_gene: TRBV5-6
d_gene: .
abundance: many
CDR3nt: TGTGCCAGCAGCTTATTTTCAGGGGCGGAAGGCTACACCTTC
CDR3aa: CASSLFSGAEGYTF

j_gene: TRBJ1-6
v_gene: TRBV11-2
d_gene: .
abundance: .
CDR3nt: TGTGCCAGCAGCTTTAACCCAAACAGGGTCGGTTCACCCCTCCACTTT
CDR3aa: CASSFNPNRVGSPLHF

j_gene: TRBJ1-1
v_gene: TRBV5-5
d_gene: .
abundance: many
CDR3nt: TGTGCCAGCAGCTTCGTTGGAGGGTGGAACACTGAAGCTTTCTTT
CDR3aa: CASSFVGGWNTEAFF

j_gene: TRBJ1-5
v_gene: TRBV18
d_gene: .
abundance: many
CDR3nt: TGTGCCAGCTCACCTCGAGGGTCCATGAGCCAGCCCCAGCATTTT
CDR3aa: CASSPRGSMSQPQHF

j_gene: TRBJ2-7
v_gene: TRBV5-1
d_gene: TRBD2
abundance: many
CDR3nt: TGCGCCAGCAGCTTGGCCAGGATTCAACCGGGGGGCTACGAGCAGTACTTC
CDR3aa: CASSLARIQPGGYEQYF

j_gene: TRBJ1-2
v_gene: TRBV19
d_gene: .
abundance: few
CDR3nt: TGTGCCAGTAGTAATGCAGGAGCTAACTATGGCTACACCTTC
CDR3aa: CASSNAGANYGYTF

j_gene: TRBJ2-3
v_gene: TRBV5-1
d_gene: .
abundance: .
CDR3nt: TGCGCCAGCAGCTTTCAGGGGCTTGGCACAGATACGCAGTATTTT
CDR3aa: CASSFQGLGTDTQYF

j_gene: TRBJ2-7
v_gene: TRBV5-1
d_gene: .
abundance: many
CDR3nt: TGCGCCAGCAGCTTGGGGGGGACGTCTTCCTACGAGCAGTACTTC
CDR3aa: CASSLGGTSSYEQYF

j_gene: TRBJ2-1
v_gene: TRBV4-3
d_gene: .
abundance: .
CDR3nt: TGCGCCAGCAGCCAAGATTCTGCGAGTGGGCAGTTCTTC
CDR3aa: CASSQDSASGQFF

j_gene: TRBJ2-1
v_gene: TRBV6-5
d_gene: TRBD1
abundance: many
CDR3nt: TGTGCCAGCAGTTACGGGACAGGGTACAATGAGCAGTTCTTC
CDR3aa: CASSYGTGYNEQFF

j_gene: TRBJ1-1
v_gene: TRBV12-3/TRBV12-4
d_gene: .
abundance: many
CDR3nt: TGTGCCAGCAGTTTGAGGGACGGAGACAACACTGAAGCTTTCTTT
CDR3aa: CASSLRDGDNTEAFF

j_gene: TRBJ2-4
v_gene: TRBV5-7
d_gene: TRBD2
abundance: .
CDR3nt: TGTGCCAGCAGCTTAGCAAGCGGGGTGGGCAAAAACATTCAGTACTTC
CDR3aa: CASSLASGVGKNIQYF

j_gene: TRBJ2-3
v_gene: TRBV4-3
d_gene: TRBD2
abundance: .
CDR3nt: TGCGCCAGCAGCCAGGGCATCTTGGGGGGGACGAAAAGCACAGATACGCAGTATTTT
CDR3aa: CASSQGILGGTKSTDTQYF

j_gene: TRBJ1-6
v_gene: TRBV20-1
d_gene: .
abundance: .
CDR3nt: TGCAGTGCTATCCCACAGGGCAATTCACCCCTCCACTTT
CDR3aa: CSAIPQGNSPLHF

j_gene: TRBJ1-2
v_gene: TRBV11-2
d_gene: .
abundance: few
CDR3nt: TGTGCCAGCAGCTTAAGAGGGTTCGGGGGAGGAGGCTACACCTTC
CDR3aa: CASSLRGFGGGGYTF

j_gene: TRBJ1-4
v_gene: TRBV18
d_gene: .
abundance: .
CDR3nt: TGTGCCAGCTCTCTACGTACAGGGTGGAATGAAAAACTGTTTTTT
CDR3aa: CASSLRTGWNEKLFF

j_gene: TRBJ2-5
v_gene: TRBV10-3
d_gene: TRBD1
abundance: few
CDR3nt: TGTGCCATCGGGACAGCCCAAGAGACCCAGTACTTC
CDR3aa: CAIGTAQETQYF

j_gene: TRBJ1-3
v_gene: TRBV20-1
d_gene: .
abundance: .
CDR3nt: TGCAGTGCAGAACCCGCAGGGACTGGAAACACCATATATTTT
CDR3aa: CSAEPAGTGNTIYF

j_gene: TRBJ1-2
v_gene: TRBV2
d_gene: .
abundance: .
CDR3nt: TGTGCCAGCAGTCATCGGGACGGCTATGGCTACACCTTC
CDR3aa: CASSHRDGYGYTF

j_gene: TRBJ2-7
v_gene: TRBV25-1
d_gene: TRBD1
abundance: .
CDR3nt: TGTGCCAGCAGTCCGACAGGGGGCCTGTACGAGCAGTACTTC
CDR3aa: CASSPTGGLYEQYF

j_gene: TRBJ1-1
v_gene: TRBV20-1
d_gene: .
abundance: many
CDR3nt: TGCAGTGCTAGGTGGGGCTCGGCCTTCACTGAAGCTTTCTTT
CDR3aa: CSARWGSAFTEAFF

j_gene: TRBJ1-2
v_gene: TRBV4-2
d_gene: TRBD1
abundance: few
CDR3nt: TGTGCCAGCAGCCACAGGGGGCTGGGGGGCTACACCTTC
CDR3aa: CASSHRGLGGYTF

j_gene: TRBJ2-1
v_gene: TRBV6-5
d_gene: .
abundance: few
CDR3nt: TGTGCCAGCAGTTACTCCAGGGGAGGTGAGCAGTTCTTC
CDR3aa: CASSYSRGGEQFF

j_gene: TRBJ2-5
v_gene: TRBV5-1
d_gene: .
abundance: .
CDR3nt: TGCGCCAGCACTCCTCCGGGAGTTCCCCGAGAGACCCAGTACTTC
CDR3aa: CASTPPGVPRETQYF

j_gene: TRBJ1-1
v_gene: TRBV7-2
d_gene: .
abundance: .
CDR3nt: TGTGCCAGCAGCGTGTCGACGGTTGCAAGGAACACTGAAGCTTTCTTT
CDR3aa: CASSVSTVARNTEAFF

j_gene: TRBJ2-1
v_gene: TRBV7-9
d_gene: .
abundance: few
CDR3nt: TGTGCCAGCAGTCGGAGAACAGCTAGCTCCTACAATGAGCAGTTCTTC
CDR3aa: CASSRRTASSYNEQFF

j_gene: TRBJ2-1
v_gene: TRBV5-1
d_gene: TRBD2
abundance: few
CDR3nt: TGCGCCAGCAGCTCCCGGGAGGCGGGGCCAAATGAGCAGTTCTTC
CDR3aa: CASSSREAGPNEQFF

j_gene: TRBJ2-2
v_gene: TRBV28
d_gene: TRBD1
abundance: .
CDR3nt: TGTGCCAGCAGTTTCATACAGGGGCCCGGGGAGCTGTTTTTT
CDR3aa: CASSFIQGPGELFF

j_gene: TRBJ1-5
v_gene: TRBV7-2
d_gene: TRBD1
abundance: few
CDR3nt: TGTGCCAGCAGCATCGGACAGGTCTATAGCAATCAGCCCCAGCATTTT
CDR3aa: CASSIGQVYSNQPQHF

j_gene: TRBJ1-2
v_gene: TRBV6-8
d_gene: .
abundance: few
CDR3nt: TGTGCCAGCAGTTATTTTTGTCAGGGCTACACCTTC
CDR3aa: CASSYFCQGYTF

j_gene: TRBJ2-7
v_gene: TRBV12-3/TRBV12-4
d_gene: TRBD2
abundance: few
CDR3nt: TGTGCCAGCAGCCCTTGGGGGGGAGGAATCTACGAGCAGTACTTC
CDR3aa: CASSPWGGGIYEQYF

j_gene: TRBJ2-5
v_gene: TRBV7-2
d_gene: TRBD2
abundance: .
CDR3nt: TGTGCCAGCAGCTTAGGGGGACTAGGGGGGGAGACCCAGTACTTC
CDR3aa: CASSLGGLGGETQYF

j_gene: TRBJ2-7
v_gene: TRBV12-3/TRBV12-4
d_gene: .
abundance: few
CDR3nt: TGTGCCAGCAGTTTCGGTACAGGGAGGGGATACGAGCAGTACTTC
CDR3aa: CASSFGTGRGYEQYF

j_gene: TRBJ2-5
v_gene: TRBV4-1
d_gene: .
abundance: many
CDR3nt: TGCGCCAGCAGCCAACCTCAAGAGACCCAGTACTTC
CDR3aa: CASSQPQETQYF

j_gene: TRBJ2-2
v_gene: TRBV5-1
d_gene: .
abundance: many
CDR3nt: TGCGCCAGCAGCTTGGCCGTAGGGGCGGCGAACACCGGGGAGCTGTTTTTT
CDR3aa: CASSLAVGAANTGELFF

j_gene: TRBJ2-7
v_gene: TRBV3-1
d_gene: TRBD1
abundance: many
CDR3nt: TGTGCCAGCAGCCATCGCCGGGACAGAGGCTACGAGCAGTACTTC
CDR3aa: CASSHRRDRGYEQYF

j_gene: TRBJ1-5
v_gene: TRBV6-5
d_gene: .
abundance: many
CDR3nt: TGTGCCAGCAGCCACTGGGGCAATCAGCCCCAGCATTTT
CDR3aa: CASSHWGNQPQHF

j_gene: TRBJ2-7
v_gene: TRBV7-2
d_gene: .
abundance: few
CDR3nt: TGTGCCAGCAGCAGAGGGGGGGCGGTCCAGGGCGAGCAGTACTTC
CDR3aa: CASSRGGAVQGEQYF

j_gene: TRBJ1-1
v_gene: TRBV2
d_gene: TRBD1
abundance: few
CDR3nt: TGTGCCAGCAGTGGCGGCAGGGGGCGGAACACTGAAGCTTTCTTT
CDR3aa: CASSGGRGRNTEAFF

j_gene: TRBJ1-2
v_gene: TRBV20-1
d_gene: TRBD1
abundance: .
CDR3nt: TGCAGTGCTAGACCAGCAGGGGGGTACTATGGCTACACCTTC
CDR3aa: CSARPAGGYYGYTF